The text below deals with one T cell receptor (beta chain). Sequencing was performed with immunoSEQ multiplex PCR; in TCRdb, only in-frame clones are kept and a portion is missing. The sample shows around 140,000 clones, over 90% of them seen only once. The data are from a study of T cell responses to AZD1222 COVID-19 vaccine. This clonotype was sampled from an adult in good health. The specimen was peripheral blood, collected on day 0 of MenACWY control vaccination.

The CDR3 region is CASSRSTSGDSTDTQYF. The CDR3, as DNA: TGCGCCAGCAGCCGTTCTACTAGCGGGGATAGCACAGATACGCAGTATTTT. This chain links TRBV10-2 with TRBJ2-3; 10 bases are a match to TRBD2. This CDR3 has 17 residues. The V gene end was trimmed by 6 bases and the J gene end by 0 bases; junction bases not matched to a gene: 9. Germline assignment: CDR1 WSHSY and CDR2 SAAADI.